These 16 T cell receptor beta chains share one sample of origin, sequenced in a study of human T cells and chemical hapten exposure. TCRdb processed the RACE reads anew with MiXCR; each CDR3 protein has one entry. The sample has around 45,000 distinct CDR3 sequences, around 3.6% seen once. Time point reported: healthy volunteer bleed at 6 weeks. Before extraction, the whole blood was not fractionated, and total RNA was taken from it. Material for sequencing was whole blood. These receptors all stem from a human donor in good health. Some clones in this sample may be carry-over from other donors' samples.

This clonotype was detected many times. The chain carries TRBV29-1 and TRBJ2-5; D might be TRBD1 or TRBD2, each matching 7 bases. From germline, CDR1 is SQVTM and CDR2 ANQGSEA. Trimming took 1 base from V and 5 from J, leaving 14 bases between them. The CDR3 consists of 14 residues. CDR3 bases: TGCAGCGTTGAAGGGGCAGGGGGAGGGGAGACCCAGTACTTC. Translated, it gives CSVEGAGGGETQYF.

V and J are TRBV28 and TRBJ1-6; TRBD1 might be the D (6 bases). Germline values: CDR1 MDHEN, CDR2 SYDVKM. The CDR3 is made up of 14 amino acids. V was clipped by 3 bases and J by 5 bases, with 8 bases between them. The CDR3 DNA is TGTGCCAGCAGTTTCCCAGGGGATAATTCACCCCTCCACTTT. Translated: CASSFPGDNSPLHF.

This clonotype was counted ten times or more. The chain combines TRBV4-2 with TRBJ2-1, with TRBD2 matching over 7 bases. Per germline, CDR1 LGHNA and CDR2 YNFKEQ. Trimming removed 4 bases from V and 10 bases from J; junction bases left unmatched: 19. The CDR3 has 17 residues. The CDR3 DNA sequence: TGTGCCAGCAGCCCGCCTGGCTGGAGCGGGACTGCAGGAGAGCAGTTCTTC. Amino acid sequence: CASSPPGWSGTAGEQFF.

This clonotype was picked up many times. The chain combines TRBV20-1 with TRBJ2-7; 8 bases map to TRBD2. V gave up 0 bases and J gave up 3 bases; unmatched junction bases: 4. Looked up from germline, CDR1 is DFQATT and CDR2 is SNEGSKA (reference sequence). The CDR3 loop spans 14 amino acids. For the CDR3, the DNA is TGCAGTGCTAGAGATCCGGGAGGGAGCTACGAGCAGTACTTC. This translates into CSARDPGGSYEQYF.

J is TRBJ2-7 and V is TRBV6-5; D is ambiguous. This CDR3 region has 13 residues. Deletions cut 5 bases from V and 1 base from J, with 9 bases between. Per germline, CDR1 MNHEY and CDR2 SVGAGI. CDR3 in amino acids: CASSETGSYEQYF. Here the CDR3 DNA reads TGTGCCAGCAGTGAAACGGGTTCCTACGAGCAGTACTTC.

The V and J genes are TRBV2 and TRBJ1-2; D is unclear. Trimming cost V 6 bases and J 7 bases, with 18 bases left between them. The CDR3 length is 14 residues. CDR1 is SNHLY and CDR2 is FYNNEI in the germline V gene. The CDR3 loop is CASSKGRGSFGYTF. CDR3 sequence (DNA): TGTGCCAGCAGCAAAGGGCGGGGATCATTTGGCTACACCTTC.

This clonotype came up many times. This chain joins TRBV11-3 and TRBJ2-7, with a possible D match to TRBD1 (6 bases). The germline V gene encodes CDR1 SGHNT and CDR2 YENEEA. CDR3 length: 13 amino acids. Deletions cut 4 bases from V and 4 bases from J, with 11 bases between. CDR3 loop: CASSWGRGYEQYF. CDR3 bases: TGTGCCAGCAGCTGGGGCAGGGGTTACGAGCAGTACTTC.

This clonotype was picked up many times. V and J are TRBV10-1 and TRBJ2-2; 8 bases agree with TRBD2. The V gene's germline CDR1 is WNHNN and CDR2 SYGVQD (reference sequence). V lost 5 bases to trimming and J lost 4 bases; unmatched junction nucleotides: 6. The CDR3 is 15 residues long. DNA for the CDR3: TGCGCCAGCAGTAGGAATCTAGCGGGCACCGGGGAGCTGTTTTTT. This gives the protein CASSRNLAGTGELFF.

The J gene is TRBJ1-1, the V gene TRBV20-1; 8 bases align to TRBD1. Trimming cost V 1 base and J 4 bases; bases outside gene matches: 5. This CDR3 contains 14 residues. Germline CDR1 reads DFQATT; CDR2 reads SNEGSKA (reference sequence). In DNA form, the CDR3 reads TGCAGTGCTAGAGCGCCGACAGGGGCCACTGAAGCTTTCTTT. Protein: CSARAPTGATEAFF.

This clonotype has a count of ten or more. The genes are TRBV18 and TRBJ2-3; D unclear. This CDR3 contains 13 residues. V was clipped by 3 bases and J by 4 bases, with 8 bases between them. Per the germline V gene, CDR1 is KGHSH and CDR2 is LQKENI. The DNA of the CDR3 is TGTGCCAGCTCACCGGACGGCGCAGATACGCAGTATTTT. This translates into CASSPDGADTQYF.

This clonotype was picked up many times. This chain joins TRBV11-1 and TRBJ2-5; D unclear. CDR3 length: 9 residues. The germline CDR1 and CDR2 sequences are SGHAT and FQDESV (reference sequence). Trimming removed 6 bases from V and 9 bases from J, with 5 bases in between. CDR3 nucleotides: TGTGCCAGCAGGACGGCCCAGTACTTC. As protein: CASRTAQYF.

This clonotype was detected ten times or more. The V call is TRBV28, the J call TRBJ2-3; D unclear. The V end lost 6 bases, the J end lost 1 base, and 23 bases lay between the germline ends. The CDR3 spans 18 residues. CDR1 is MDHEN, CDR2 SYDVKM, per germline. DNA of the CDR3: TGTGCCAGCAGCCCAACTCGGTCTAGACGAAGTCGCACAGATACGCAGTATTTT. Translated: CASSPTRSRRSRTDTQYF.

This clonotype was seen repeatedly, ten times or more. This rearrangement joins TRBV7-9 to TRBJ1-6; D ambiguous. This CDR3 contains 14 residues. Germline V CDR1 and CDR2: SEHNR, FQNEAQ (reference sequence). The V end lost 3 bases, the J end lost 5 bases, and 8 bases lay between the germline ends. The CDR3 is CASSFGGNNSPLHF. CDR3 in DNA: TGTGCCAGCAGCTTCGGAGGGAATAATTCACCCCTCCACTTT.

The genes are TRBV6-1 and TRBJ1-2, with D uncertain. The CDR3 extends over 13 amino acids. Trimming cost V 6 bases and J 1 base, with 9 bases left between them. Germline CDR1 MNHNS, CDR2 SASEGT. The CDR3 nucleotides read TGTGCCAGCAGGCCAGCCTTTAACTATGGCTACACCTTC. Protein product: CASRPAFNYGYTF.

This clonotype was seen a handful of times. The chain joins TRBV5-1 to TRBJ1-2, with D perhaps matching TRBD1 (5 bases). Germline-derived CDR1 and CDR2 are SGHRS and YFSETQ. Trimming removed 4 bases from V and 4 bases from J, with 14 bases in between. The CDR3 consists of 14 residues. CDR3 amino acids: CASSPGFGTYGYTF. CDR3 in DNA: TGCGCCAGCAGCCCCGGCTTCGGGACCTATGGCTACACCTTC.

At least ten counts were recorded for this clonotype. CDR3 residues: CASSVGTGGNMNTEAFF. The CDR3 DNA sequence: TGTGCCAGCAGCGTTGGGACAGGGGGAAATATGAACACTGAAGCTTTCTTT. The V call is TRBV9, the J call TRBJ1-1, with 11 bases matching TRBD1. V trimming: 2 bases; J trimming: 0 bases; junction bases outside the gene matches: 6. The CDR3 length is 17 residues. From germline, CDR1 is SGDLS and CDR2 YYNGEE.